This paragraph covers one T cell receptor (beta chain) sequence. Its specificity is not known. Germline V gene sequence: CDR1 DFQATT, CDR2 SNEGSKA (reference sequence). V lost 1 base, J lost 5 bases, and 9 bases lay in between. There are 14 residues in the CDR3. Treatment indicated: roughly ten-day PBMC culture with coronavirus spike peptide pools or control peptides (ViraFEST assay). Once peptide pools had expanded antigen-specific T cells, ViraFEST sequenced TCRs. The source of the sample is a study of vaccination and CD4 T cells after COVID-19. Cultured CD4+ T cell DNA was sequenced using the Oncomine TCR Beta short-read assay. TCRdb reprocessed the PCR reads with MiXCR, giving one entry per CDR3 protein. The sample has around 21,000 distinct CDR3 sequences, less than 65% seen once.

The receptor comes from a human donor who had recovered from COVID-19. This chain joins TRBV20-1 and TRBJ1-6; D remains ambiguous. Source: CD4+ T cells from blood, cultured in vitro, taken after SARS-CoV-2 vaccination. CDR3 sequence (DNA): TGCAGTGCTAGAGGAATTATCAATAATTCACCCCTCCACTTT. It is translated as CSARGIINNSPLHF.